The T cell receptor beta chain under discussion was sequenced for a study of T cell responses to AZD1222 COVID-19 vaccine. The CDR3 totals 15 residues. Germline lookup yields CDR1 LGHNT and CDR2 FRNRAP. The germline V and J ends were trimmed by 6 bases and 5 bases, with 17 bases remaining between them. Method: immunoSEQ multiplex PCR; TCRdb's copy keeps in-frame clones and lacks some. This sample has 120,000 to 150,000 clones, with approximately 90% found just once. The sample consisted of peripheral blood, taken 28 days after the second AZD1222 dose. This receptor was identified in an adult who received the AZD1222 COVID-19 vaccine. The chain couples TRBV12-5 to TRBJ1-5, with a weak D call TRBD1 (5 bases). The CDR3 protein is CASGPYAGFYQPQHF. CDR3 DNA: TGTGCTAGTGGCCCTTACGCAGGGTTCTATCAGCCCCAGCATTTT.